Listed here are 11 T cell receptor beta chains from one sample, sequenced in a study of shared clonotypes between healthy human individuals. Data came from immunoSEQ multiplex PCR; TCRdb stores just in-frame clones and leaves some out. The data contain around 1,900,000 clones, roughly 93% of them singletons. Naive-designated CD8 cells lacked CD45RO, were positively enriched for CCR7, and omitted terminally differentiated effector memory CD45RA+ cells. Specimen: naive CD8+ T cells from PBMCs. The origin of the receptors is a man aged 18-30 years in good health. Some clones in this sample may be carry-over from other donors' samples.

In its sample, this clone was seen once. Different DNA sequences within this sample yield the same CDR3. The gene calls are TRBV9 and TRBJ2-7; the match to TRBD2 covers 9 bases. V lost 3 bases, J lost 2 bases, and 3 bases stayed unmatched. There are 14 residues in the CDR3. Germline values: CDR1 SGDLS, CDR2 YYNGEE. The CDR3 here is CASSETSGPYEQYF. The CDR3 nucleotides read TGTGCCAGCAGCGAAACTAGCGGGCCCTACGAGCAGTACTTC.

The gene calls are TRBV28 and TRBJ2-7, with 7 bases matching TRBD2. Per the germline V gene, CDR1 is MDHEN and CDR2 is SYDVKM. CDR3 length: 16 amino acids. The V and J ends lost 4 bases and 4 bases, in that order; junction bases with no gene match: 13. For the CDR3, the DNA is TGTGCCAGCAGTTACATCGTCGGGACTAACCATTACGAGCAGTACTTC. Residues: CASSYIVGTNHYEQYF.

CDR3 nucleotide sequence: TGTGCCAGCAGTCCCACGTTCACAGATACGCAGTATTTT. This gives the protein CASSPTFTDTQYF. V is TRBV28 and J is TRBJ2-3; no definite D call. V lost 5 bases, J lost 2 bases, and 8 bases lay in between. This CDR3 comprises 13 residues. Looked up from germline, CDR1 is MDHEN and CDR2 is SYDVKM.

This rearrangement joins TRBV5-4 to TRBJ1-5; D unresolved. With 1 base removed from V and 7 bases from J, the gap between germline ends came to 6 bases. The CDR3 loop spans 12 amino acids. Germline V lookup: CDR1 SGHNT, CDR2 YYREEE (reference sequence). This chain's CDR3 is CASSLFGQPQHF. As DNA, the CDR3 is TGTGCCAGCAGCTTGTTTGGGCAGCCCCAGCATTTT.

This chain connects TRBV5-1 to TRBJ1-1; D may be TRBD1 (6 bases). The germline gives CDR1 SGHRS, CDR2 YFSETQ. The CDR3 consists of 12 residues. Trimming removed 1 base from V and 8 bases from J, with 9 bases in between. DNA for the CDR3: TGCGCCAGCAGCTTGAGGGGGGGCGAAGCTTTCTTT. This encodes CASSLRGGEAFF.

This clone was observed a single time. This rearrangement joins TRBV4-1 to TRBJ2-7; D may be TRBD2 (6 bases). V lost 0 bases and J 4 bases, leaving 13 bases between the germline ends. Germline lookup yields CDR1 MGHRA and CDR2 YSYEKL. CDR3 size: 15 residues. The CDR3 nucleotides are TGCGCCAGCAGCCAAGATTGGAGGGCCCCTTACGAGCAGTACTTC. This codes for CASSQDWRAPYEQYF.

The sample holds a few counts of this clone. This sample also contains other DNA sequences that code for the same CDR3. The rearrangement links TRBV28 to TRBJ1-1, with a tentative D call TRBD1 (5 bases). Germline V gene sequence: CDR1 MDHEN, CDR2 SYDVKM. The length of the CDR3 is 11 residues. Trimming cost V 7 bases and J 11 bases, with 14 bases left between them. The CDR3 loop is CASITGGDAFF. CDR3 DNA sequence: TGTGCCAGCATCACGGGGGGTGACGCTTTCTTT.

The chain employs TRBV2 and TRBJ1-5, with TRBD1 identical over 9 bases. Looked up from germline, CDR1 is SNHLY and CDR2 is FYNNEI. V dropped 3 bases and J dropped 0; count of bases not matched to a gene: 6. This CDR3 is 17 amino acids long. Here the CDR3 DNA reads TGTGCCAGCAGTGAGAGGGGACAGGGCATTAGCAATCAGCCCCAGCATTTT. This codes for CASSERGQGISNQPQHF.

This clone was seen once. The gene calls are TRBV5-1 and TRBJ2-1, with TRBD2 identical over 8 bases. V lost 0 bases, J lost 6 bases, and 5 bases stayed unmatched. The CDR3 covers 15 residues. CDR1 SGHRS and CDR2 YFSETQ come from the germline V gene. The CDR3 DNA is TGCGCCAGCAGCTTGGCGTGGACTAGCCCCAATGAGCAGTTCTTC. It yields the protein CASSLAWTSPNEQFF. Complete variable domain (other parts from reference TRBV5-1 and TRBJ2-1): KAGVTQTPRYLIKTRGQQVTLSCSPISGHRSVSWYQQTPGQGLQFLFEYFSETQRNKGNFPGRFSGRQFSNSRSEMNVSTLELGDSALYLCASSLAWTSPNEQFFGPGTRLTVL.

As regards this clone: This CDR3 is also generated by other DNA sequences in the sample. V gene TRBV27 combines with J gene TRBJ2-7; D not certain. Per the germline V gene, CDR1 is MNHEY and CDR2 is SMNVEV (reference sequence). The CDR3 consists of 13 residues. The germline V and J ends were trimmed by 5 bases and 2 bases, with 10 bases remaining between them. The CDR3 reads CASSPGATYEQYF. The CDR3 coding sequence is TGTGCCAGCAGTCCAGGCGCTACCTACGAGCAGTACTTC.

This clone turned up a few times. The V and J genes are TRBV29-1 and TRBJ1-1; D is ambiguous. CDR1 and CDR2 from the germline V gene are SQVTM and ANQGSEA. This CDR3 has 12 amino acids. Trimming pared 3 bases from V and 4 bases from J, leaving 9 bases between. In DNA, the CDR3 is TGCAGCGTTGACCGACAAACCACTGAAGCTTTCTTT. This codes for CSVDRQTTEAFF.